This TCR beta chain was identified in a study of cytomegalovirus exposure and HLA in healthy donors. In the PCR, 60 Vbeta and 13 Jbeta primers were used. Produced via immunoSEQ multiplex PCR; TCRdb's table is partial and in-frame only. The sample has roughly 100,000 clones, 9.5% to 15% seen once. This CDR3 is built from 15 residues. V was pared by 0 bases and J by 7 bases, with 13 bases between. Germline-derived CDR1 and CDR2 are SGHRS and YFSETQ. Study observations and caveats: Some TCR beta chains (roughly 150 of them) were listed as cytomegalovirus-associated. Accurate prediction of most subjects' HLA-A and HLA-B alleles from TCR beta sequences was reported. There were some public TCRs occurring in many donors, but most TCR sequences were rare.

This clone was counted a few times. What it recognizes is unknown. The clonotype comes from a man aged 35-49 years in good health and CMV-seropositive. The sequenced material came from PBMCs. The chain recombines TRBV5-1 with TRBJ1-4; D remains ambiguous. The CDR3 sequence: CASSLDSWITEKLFF. The CDR3 DNA reads TGCGCCAGCAGCTTGGACAGTTGGATTACTGAAAAACTGTTTTTT.